Each of the 21 T cell receptor beta chains below was sequenced from the same sample in a study of cytomegalovirus exposure and HLA in healthy donors. The protocol was immunoSEQ multiplex PCR, while the TCRdb copy is restricted to in-frame clones and leaves out a portion. The sample consists of approximately 160,000 clones, roughly nine tenths of them appearing once. The sequenced sample was PBMCs. These receptors all stem from a woman younger than 30 in good health and CMV-seropositive.

This chain connects TRBV19 to TRBJ1-2; no reliable D call. The V gene's germline CDR1 is LNHDA and CDR2 SQIVND (reference sequence). Deletions cut 1 base from V and 4 bases from J, with 13 bases between. CDR3 length: 15 amino acids. CDR3 DNA sequence: TGTGCCAGTAGTATAGCGAAGGGAGGAATCTATGGCTACACCTTC. Encoded protein: CASSIAKGGIYGYTF. The full variable domain, rest sourced from reference TRBV19 and TRBJ1-2, is DGGITQSPKYLFRKEGQNVTLSCEQNLNHDAMYWYRQDPGQGLRLIYYSQIVNDFQKGDIAEGYSVSREKKESFPLTVTSAQKNPTAFYLCASSIAKGGIYGYTFGSGTRLTVV.

The chain employs TRBV5-1 and TRBJ2-7, with TRBD1 matching over 7 bases. In germline, CDR1 is SGHRS, CDR2 YFSETQ. The CDR3 has 13 amino acids. The ends lost 3 bases at V and 2 bases at J; junction bases unmatched: 2. CDR3 in DNA: TGCGCCAGCAGCTACACAGGGGCCTACGAGCAGTACTTC. This encodes CASSYTGAYEQYF.

The V and J genes are TRBV12-5 and TRBJ2-2; D gene uncertain. From germline, CDR1 is LGHNT and CDR2 FRNRAP. The germline V and J ends were trimmed by 2 bases and 6 bases, with 10 bases remaining between them. The CDR3 has 14 residues. The CDR3 DNA reads as TGTGCTAGTGGTTTGAGTCCCGGTCCCGGGGAGCTGTTTTTT. It codes for CASGLSPGPGELFF.

The chain has TRBV11-3 and TRBJ2-5; a possible D gene is TRBD1 (7 bases). V gave up 5 bases and J gave up 3 bases, with 16 bases separating them. The length of the CDR3 is 15 residues. Germline CDR1 and CDR2: SGHNT and YENEEA. The CDR3 sequence: CASSPGVQGEETQYF. The CDR3 DNA reads as TGTGCCAGCAGCCCGGGGGTTCAGGGGGAAGAGACCCAGTACTTC.

This clone has a single count. The V call is TRBV11-2, the J call TRBJ2-7; 11 bases map to TRBD2. The CDR3 has 14 amino acids. V lost 5 bases, J lost 5 bases, and 5 bases stayed unmatched. Germline CDR1 is SGHAT and CDR2 is FQNNGV. The CDR3, as DNA: TGTGCCAGCAGCCTAGCGGGGGGTAGGGACGAGCAGTACTTC. This translates into CASSLAGGRDEQYF.

The rearrangement joins TRBV11-3 to TRBJ2-3; D unresolved. There are 12 residues in the CDR3. Germline CDR1 SGHNT, CDR2 YENEEA. Trimming took off 4 bases at V and 6 bases at J, with 8 bases between the two ends. The chain's CDR3 is CASSSQSDTQYF. The CDR3 DNA reads as TGTGCCAGCAGCTCACAAAGTGATACGCAGTATTTT. Based on the CDR3 plus reference TRBV11-3 and TRBJ2-3, the full variable domain is EAGVVQSPRYKIIEKKQPVAFWCNPISGHNTLYWYLQNLGQGPELLIRYENEEAVDDSQLPKDRFSAERLKGVDSTLKIQPAELGDSAVYLCASSSQSDTQYFGPGTRLTVL.

The chain has TRBV6-1 and TRBJ2-3; D is perhaps TRBD2 (5 bases). Trimming shortened V by 2 bases and J by 1 base, and 19 bases separated the two germline ends. Germline-derived CDR1 and CDR2 are MNHNS and SASEGT. CDR3 size: 18 residues. CDR3 region: CASSESGGGRGGTDTQYF. CDR3 bases: TGTGCCAGCAGTGAATCCGGTGGCGGTCGGGGTGGCACAGATACGCAGTATTTT.

The chain carries TRBV9 and TRBJ1-5, with TRBD1 as a possible D gene (5 bases). Trimming took off 0 bases at V and 0 bases at J, with 16 bases between the two ends. This CDR3 has 18 residues. CDR1 is SGDLS and CDR2 is YYNGEE in the germline V gene. The CDR3 reads CASSVGAGLSYSNQPQHF. In DNA, the CDR3 is TGTGCCAGCAGCGTAGGGGCAGGGCTTTCTTATAGCAATCAGCCCCAGCATTTT. The entire variable domain, with the rest obtained from reference TRBV9 and TRBJ1-5, is as follows: DSGVTQTPKHLITATGQRVTLRCSPRSGDLSVYWYQQSLDQGLQFLIQYYNGEERAKGNILERFSAQQFPDLHSELNLSSLELGDSALYFCASSVGAGLSYSNQPQHFGDGTRLSIL.

V is TRBV2 and J is TRBJ2-3, with D perhaps TRBD2 (7 bases). The CDR3 is 17 residues long. V was pared by 6 bases and J by 0 bases, with 19 bases between. Germline-derived CDR1 and CDR2 are SNHLY and FYNNEI. In DNA form, the CDR3 reads TGTGCCAGCAGCCTCCTGGGGGCGGGGGCAAGCACAGATACGCAGTATTTT. The encoded protein is CASSLLGAGASTDTQYF. The full variable domain, in which reference TRBV2 and TRBJ2-3 provide the parts outside the CDR3, is EPEVTQTPSHQVTQMGQEVILRCVPISNHLYFYWYRQILGQKVEFLVSFYNNEISEKSEIFDDQFSVERPDGSNFTLKIRSTKLEDSAMYFCASSLLGAGASTDTQYFGPGTRLTVL.

This clone was picked up one time. The chain links TRBV7-9 to TRBJ1-1; no clear D. The CDR3 extends over 15 amino acids. Germline V gene lookup returns CDR1 SEHNR and CDR2 FQNEAQ (reference sequence). Between the trimmed V and J ends, which lost 1 base and 3 bases, there was a span of 12 bases. CDR3 DNA sequence: TGTGCCAGCAGCTTAGTTCCTACCACTTACACTGAAGCTTTCTTT. Translation gives CASSLVPTTYTEAFF.

The chain uses TRBV25-1 and TRBJ2-1, with D possibly matching TRBD1 (5 bases). The germline gives CDR1 MGHDK, CDR2 SYGVNS. Trimming stripped 7 bases from V and 0 bases from J, with 10 bases between. CDR3 size: 14 residues. CDR3 DNA: TGTGCCAGCATAGGTGACAGCTCCTACAATGAGCAGTTCTTC. Residues: CASIGDSSYNEQFF.

The CDR3 bases are TGTGCCTGGAGTGTAAGAGCGGGAGGGGCGGATACGCAGTATTTT. It specifies CAWSVRAGGADTQYF. The chain couples TRBV30 to TRBJ2-3; 10 bases match TRBD2. Trimming removed 0 bases from V and 6 bases from J; junction bases left unmatched: 6. In germline, CDR1 is GTSNPN, CDR2 SVGIG (reference sequence). The length of the CDR3 is 15 residues.

The CDR3 bases are TGTGCCAGCAGAAGAGAAGGGGTTCTAGGCTACACCTTC. The encoded protein is CASRREGVLGYTF. V gene TRBV28 combines with J gene TRBJ1-2; D may be TRBD1 (5 bases). Trimming pared 6 bases from V and 8 bases from J, leaving 16 bases between. This CDR3 has 13 residues. From germline, CDR1 is MDHEN and CDR2 SYDVKM.

The chain recombines TRBV5-8 with TRBJ1-5, with 7 bases fitting TRBD1. In germline, CDR1 is SGHTS, CDR2 YDEGEE. CDR3 length: 15 residues. With 4 bases clipped from V and 2 bases from J, the junction kept 6 bases outside the gene matches. CDR3 DNA: TGTGCCAGCAGCATTGGACAGGACGGCAATCAGCCCCAGCATTTT. Amino acids: CASSIGQDGNQPQHF.

This clone appeared a few times. The V call is TRBV5-6, the J call TRBJ2-7; 10 bases align to TRBD2. The CDR3 has 16 residues. Germline V gene sequence: CDR1 SGHDT, CDR2 YYEEEE. The V gene end was trimmed by 2 bases and the J gene end by 4 bases; junction bases not matched to a gene: 9. Written as DNA, the CDR3 is TGTGCCAGCAGCTTCCGGGCCGGGACTAGCGTTTACGAGCAGTACTTC. It translates to CASSFRAGTSVYEQYF.

The rearrangement uses TRBV9 and TRBJ2-1; D may be TRBD2 (5 bases). Germline V gives CDR1 SGDLS, CDR2 YYNGEE. V lost 0 bases and J 3 bases, leaving 25 bases between the germline ends. There are 20 residues in the CDR3. CDR3 protein: CASSVGIVGTLTRGYNEQFF. Here the CDR3 DNA reads TGTGCCAGCAGCGTAGGAATTGTCGGAACCCTTACACGGGGCTACAATGAGCAGTTCTTC. The full variable domain, rest sourced from reference TRBV9 and TRBJ2-1, is DSGVTQTPKHLITATGQRVTLRCSPRSGDLSVYWYQQSLDQGLQFLIQYYNGEERAKGNILERFSAQQFPDLHSELNLSSLELGDSALYFCASSVGIVGTLTRGYNEQFFGPGTRLTVL.

The CDR3 coding sequence is TGTGCCAGCAGTATCACCGGGACAGGGGGCGCCTCGTATGGCTACACCTTC. Translating it yields CASSITGTGGASYGYTF. The chain carries TRBV28 and TRBJ1-2, with 12 bases that match TRBD1. CDR1 MDHEN and CDR2 SYDVKM come from the germline V gene. Trimming removed 5 bases from V and 5 bases from J; junction bases left unmatched: 12. The CDR3 totals 17 residues.

The chain employs TRBV7-2 and TRBJ1-1; D is unresolved. The CDR3 sequence is 14 residues long. Between the trimmed V and J ends, which lost 3 bases and 11 bases, there was a span of 19 bases. CDR1 is SGHTA and CDR2 is FQGNSA in the germline V gene. This CDR3 is CASSFVGGLVGAFF. In DNA, the CDR3 is TGTGCCAGCAGCTTTGTTGGCGGACTCGTGGGGGCTTTCTTT.

V and J are TRBV5-8 and TRBJ1-1; a possible D gene is TRBD1 (6 bases). CDR3 length: 14 residues. Between the trimmed V and J ends, which lost 0 bases and 5 bases, there was a span of 11 bases. The germline V gene encodes CDR1 SGHTS and CDR2 YDEGEE. The CDR3, as DNA: TGTGCCAGCAGCTTGGTGGCAGGGGAAACTGAAGCTTTCTTT. This sequence encodes CASSLVAGETEAFF.

The V and J genes are TRBV29-1 and TRBJ1-1, with D possibly being TRBD1 (6 bases). Germline CDR1 SQVTM, CDR2 ANQGSEA. Trimming took 3 bases from V and 11 from J, leaving 13 bases between them. The CDR3 is 11 residues long. The CDR3 region is CSVEGAGWAFF. As DNA, the CDR3 is TGCAGCGTTGAGGGGGCCGGATGGGCTTTCTTT.

J is TRBJ2-3 and V is TRBV10-3, with 11 bases aligning to TRBD2. Losses at the gene ends were 4 bases for V and 2 bases for J; bases not matched to a gene: 5. This CDR3 has 16 amino acids. CDR1 ENHRY and CDR2 SYGVKD come from the germline V gene. CDR3 amino acids: CAISGMTSGNTDTQYF. CDR3 bases: TGTGCCATCAGTGGAATGACTAGCGGGAACACAGATACGCAGTATTTT.